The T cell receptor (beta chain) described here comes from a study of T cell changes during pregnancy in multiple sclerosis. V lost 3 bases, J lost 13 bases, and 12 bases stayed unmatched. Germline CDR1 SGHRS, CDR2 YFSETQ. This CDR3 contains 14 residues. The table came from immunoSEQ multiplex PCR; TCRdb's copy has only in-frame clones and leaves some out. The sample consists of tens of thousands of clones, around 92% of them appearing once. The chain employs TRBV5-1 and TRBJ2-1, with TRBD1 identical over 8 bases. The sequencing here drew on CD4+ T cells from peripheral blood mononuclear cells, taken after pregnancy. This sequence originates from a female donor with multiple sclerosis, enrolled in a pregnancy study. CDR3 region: CASSSTAGGIQQFF. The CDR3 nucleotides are TGCGCCAGCAGCTCAACGGCAGGGGGCATCCAACAGTTCTTC.